This TCR beta chain originates from a study of blood T cell repertoires in COVID-19. Study at large: Some COVID-19 samples were acute and others convalescent; all came from the United States, Italy and Spain. T cells, B-cell-depleted T cells, or PBMCs supplied cDNA or gDNA.

This CDR3 contains 15 residues. Trimming removed 6 bases from V and 4 bases from J; junction bases left unmatched: 12. The V gene's germline CDR1 is SQVTM and CDR2 ANQGSEA. Patients of the Seattle cohort, enrolled during active infection, were followed longitudinally. Source study methods: Amplified reference gene primers provided the basis for estimating nucleated cell counts. TCRdb keeps only in-frame clones here, not all; method: immunoSEQ multiplex PCR. Clonal size and the V and J genes are those of that table, whereas D and trimming came from the DNA. The sample includes about 230,000 clones, around 85% of them seen just once.

This TCR derives from a man aged 50 to 59 with COVID-19, enrolled during active disease. The sequenced sample consisted of peripheral blood. V is TRBV29-1 and J is TRBJ2-1, with 7 bases lining up with TRBD1. The CDR3 here is CSVVTGFVQYNEQFF. DNA for the CDR3: TGCAGCGTGGTGACAGGGTTTGTGCAATACAATGAGCAGTTCTTC.